This note documents a single TCR beta chain sequence. Its antigen is still unknown. This sample is drawn from a study of somatic mutations in cytotoxic T cells in rheumatoid arthritis. Study summary: It was right after diagnosis, before any treatment, that patient blood (more than 26 ml EDTA) was drawn. General study results and limits: About an eighth of the roughly 65 patients had a largest CD8+ clone above 20% of CD8+ cells. For rheumatoid arthritis patients, CD8+ clonality increased with age, whereas it did not in healthy controls.

CDR1 is SGHAT and CDR2 is FQNNGV in the germline V gene. V lost 2 bases, J lost 6 bases, and 10 bases lay in between. The CDR3 sequence is 13 residues long. TCRdb keeps only in-frame clones here, not all; method: immunoSEQ multiplex PCR. The sample carries about 16,000 clones, 60% to 85% recorded once. This TCR came from an adult with rheumatoid arthritis. The sequencing input was CD8+ T cells sorted from blood. V and J are TRBV11-2 and TRBJ1-1; the D gene is possibly TRBD1 (5 bases). The CDR3 DNA is TGTGCCAGCAGCTTAATCAGGGCTGCTGAAGCTTTCTTT. Protein product: CASSLIRAAEAFF.